This T cell receptor beta chain was obtained from a study of CD8+ T cells in alopecia areata. Trimming took off 1 base at V and 6 bases at J, with 10 bases between the two ends. The CDR3 contains 13 residues. Germline V lookup: CDR1 SGHTA, CDR2 FQGNSA. The sequencing template was cDNA reverse transcribed from extracted RNA. Using immunoSEQ multiplex PCR, the repertoire was profiled, and TCRdb retains in-frame clones only, with some absent. The sample contains roughly 64,000 clones, roughly 47% of which appear only once. The genes are TRBV7-2 and TRBJ2-7, with D hard to call. This TCR was sampled from a human donor with alopecia areata. Specimen: NKG2D-low CD8+ T cells sorted from blood. Here the CDR3 DNA reads TGTGCCAGCAGCTTAGTAGGGCCAGGCGAGCAGTACTTC. Translated: CASSLVGPGEQYF.